This T cell receptor gamma chain was captured by sequencing in a study of gamma-delta chains in newborns, infants, children. Turning to the study itself: Microbial exposure reportedly drives polyclonal innate γδ T cell expansion after birth.

TCRdb called clones anew from the reads with CATT. The table shows roughly 1,700 gamma-chain clones, with around 68% occurring only once. J gave up 3 bases and V 3 bases, and 2 bases lay outside the gene matches. Per the germline V gene, CDR1 is VTNTFY and CDR2 is YDVSTARD (reference sequence). This CDR3 contains 12 residues. This rearrangement joins TRGV3 to TRGJ1 or TRGJ2. No J segment appears in TCRdb, so it was assigned here by matching the sequence to germline. This TCR was recovered from a child who was a newborn, infant or young child, either healthy, febrile or measles-vaccinated (not recorded which). The sample consisted of blood. CDR3 DNA: TGTGCCACCTGGGACGGTTATTATAAGAAACTCTTT. This gives the protein CATWDGYYKKLF.